This is a list of T cell receptor beta chains from one sample in a study of glioma-infiltrating T cells after dendritic cell vaccination. Clones were read by immunoSEQ multiplex PCR, and TCRdb kept only the in-frame ones, dropping some. Of 80,000 to 95,000 clones in the sample, 85% are singletons; the top ten hold around 2.9%. The sample was blood, taken before dendritic cell vaccination. The receptors come from a human donor with glioblastoma. CDR3s include the opening cysteine and the closing phenylalanine or tryptophan. The D gene is left open where the match is weak. The size of a clone is reported for some rows only, either as once, few or many, or as a class for expanded clones.

15	TRBJ1-2	TRBV10-3	once	TRBD1	CAISPVLQGNYGYTF	TGTGCCATCAGCCCTGTCCTACAGGGGAACTATGGCTACACCTTC
15	TRBJ2-7	TRBV6-5	.	TRBD1	CASSYSTQGVSEQYF	TGTGCCAGCAGTTACTCGACCCAGGGGGTCTCCGAGCAGTACTTC
15	TRBJ2-7	TRBV6-5	.	TRBD2	CASSYVRLGGNEQYF	TGTGCCAGCAGTTACGTGCGGTTGGGAGGGAACGAGCAGTACTTC
15	TRBJ1-3	TRBV25-1	.	.	CASSKSRGRGNTIYF	TGTGCCAGCAGTAAGTCCAGGGGAAGAGGAAACACCATATATTTT
14	TRBJ2-2	TRBV10-2	.	TRBD1	CASSEQGATGELFF	TGCGCCAGCAGTGAACAGGGGGCGACCGGGGAGCTGTTTTTT
16	TRBJ1-5	TRBV19	.	TRBD1	CASSPIQGAGNQPQHF	TGTGCCAGTAGCCCCATACAGGGGGCTGGCAATCAGCCCCAGCATTTT
14	TRBJ1-1	TRBV7-3	.	.	CASSQGHANTEAFF	TGTGCCAGCAGCCAGGGACATGCTAACACTGAAGCTTTCTTT
14	TRBJ1-1	TRBV7-9	.	.	CASSLLAGGTEAFF	TGTGCCAGCAGCTTACTGGCTGGAGGTACTGAAGCTTTCTTT
14	TRBJ1-5	TRBV5-8	.	TRBD1	CASSADRHDQPQHF	TGTGCCAGCAGCGCGGACAGGCACGATCAGCCCCAGCATTTT
17	TRBJ1-4	TRBV18	.	.	CASSPRGSGVLYEKLFF	TGTGCCAGCTCACCGCGGGGAAGCGGGGTCCTATATGAAAAACTGTTTTTT
18	TRBJ2-2	TRBV15	.	TRBD1	CATSRERQGLVNTGELFF	TGTGCCACCAGCAGAGAAAGACAGGGATTAGTGAACACCGGGGAGCTGTTTTTT
13	TRBJ2-7	TRBV7-9	.	.	CASSPPGDYEQYF	TGTGCCAGCAGCCCACCGGGTGACTACGAGCAGTACTTC
14	TRBJ1-3	TRBV2	.	.	CASRRSGGGNTIYF	TGTGCCAGCCGCCGTTCGGGGGGTGGAAACACCATATATTTT
15	TRBJ2-3	TRBV5-1	once	TRBD2	CASSFLAGFTDTQYF	TGCGCCAGCAGCTTTCTAGCGGGCTTCACAGATACGCAGTATTTT
17	TRBJ2-1	TRBV29-1	.	TRBD2	CSVEVYGGTSVYNEQFF	TGCAGCGTTGAAGTTTATGGGGGGACTAGCGTATACAATGAGCAGTTCTTC